This TCR beta chain came from a study of T cell clones after liver transplantation. The overall study: A pre-transplant mixed lymphocyte reaction with TCRbeta sequencing defined graft-donor-reactive clones followed in post-transplant blood. Tolerant meant at least one year fully off immunosuppression without liver enzymes above twice normal.

Generated by immunoSEQ multiplex PCR, the TCRdb table keeps only in-frame clones and is missing some. This table holds about 75,000 clones, 80% to 85% found once. Remarks on this clone: What it binds is unknown.

Unstimulated PBMCs were sorted into CD3+CD4+ and CD3+CD8+ populations. Study findings and constraints: Migration into the graft, not deletion, may explain lost graft donor-reactive T cells.

Germline CDR1 and CDR2: MNHEY and SMNVEV (reference sequence). The CDR3 has 17 amino acids. The V end lost 3 bases, the J end lost 0 bases, and 15 bases lay between the germline ends. V gene TRBV27 combines with J gene TRBJ2-1; D gene unclear. The clonotype originates from a human patient who received a liver transplant. A subset of T cells may come from the graft donor. This specimen consisted of CD4+ T cells from blood, obtained around 48 months after liver transplant. CDR3 coding DNA: TGTGCCAGCAGTTTGAGGCGGACCCTTAACTCCTACAATGAGCAGTTCTTC. This codes for CASSLRRTLNSYNEQFF.